The rows below give T cell receptor beta chains drawn from one sample of a study of OX40 agonist ivuxolimab in advanced cancers. Assay: immunoSEQ multiplex PCR; the TCRdb copy retains only in-frame clones and omits some. The sample has around 70,000 clones, about 85% seen once. Sequences were derived from CD4+ or CD8+ T cells sorted from blood, sampled in a trial of the OX40 agonist ivuxolimab. These receptors came from an adult with an advanced solid tumor such as melanoma, head and neck, liver or kidney cancer. Each CDR3 is given with its conserved first and last residue. The D gene is left open where the match is weak. Clone size appears in some rows only: once, few, many, or a class for an expanded clone.

clone_size: .; j_call: TRBJ1-5; v_call: TRBV28; d_call: .; cdr3_nt: TGTGCCAGCAGTTTTTGGGGGAGCGGCAATCAGCCCCAGCATTTT; cdr3_aa: CASSFWGSGNQPQHF
clone_size: once; j_call: TRBJ2-3; v_call: TRBV25-1; d_call: TRBD2; cdr3_nt: TGTGCCAGCTCTATCGAAGCGGGAGTGGTGGATACGCAGTATTTT; cdr3_aa: CASSIEAGVVDTQYF
clone_size: .; j_call: TRBJ1-5; v_call: TRBV15; d_call: TRBD1; cdr3_nt: TGTGCCACCAGCAGAGATTCCTCAGGGGGCTTTATTGTGAGTCAGCCCCAGCATTTT; cdr3_aa: CATSRDSSGGFIVSQPQHF
clone_size: .; j_call: TRBJ1-2; v_call: TRBV7-9; d_call: .; cdr3_nt: TGTGCCAGCAGCCCTATGAAGAGCCTTAACTATGGCTACACCTTC; cdr3_aa: CASSPMKSLNYGYTF
clone_size: few; j_call: TRBJ1-6; v_call: TRBV6-5; d_call: .; cdr3_nt: TGTGCCAGCAGTCCCCTAGACGGGGTCCTCCACTTT; cdr3_aa: CASSPLDGVLHF
clone_size: .; j_call: TRBJ1-5; v_call: TRBV28; d_call: .; cdr3_nt: TGTGCCAGCAGTTTATCGGGCTCTAGCAATCAGCCCCAGCATTTT; cdr3_aa: CASSLSGSSNQPQHF
clone_size: .; j_call: TRBJ1-3; v_call: TRBV9; d_call: .; cdr3_nt: TGTGCCAGCAGCTGGGGAGGGGGAACTGGAAACACCATATATTTT; cdr3_aa: CASSWGGGTGNTIYF
clone_size: .; j_call: TRBJ2-1; v_call: TRBV6-5; d_call: .; cdr3_nt: TGTGCCAGCAGTTTGGGACGCTACAATGAGCAGTTCTTC; cdr3_aa: CASSLGRYNEQFF
clone_size: .; j_call: TRBJ2-5; v_call: TRBV28; d_call: TRBD2; cdr3_nt: TGTGCCAGCAGTGAATGGACTAGTCAAGAGACCCAGTACTTC; cdr3_aa: CASSEWTSQETQYF
clone_size: .; j_call: TRBJ2-3; v_call: TRBV6-1; d_call: TRBD2; cdr3_nt: TGTGCCAGCAGTGAGCTAGCGGCCCTAAGCACAGATACGCAGTATTTT; cdr3_aa: CASSELAALSTDTQYF
clone_size: .; j_call: TRBJ2-1; v_call: TRBV4-2; d_call: .; cdr3_nt: TGTGCCAGCAGTTGGCCGGATCTTAACAATGAGCAGTTCTTC; cdr3_aa: CASSWPDLNNEQFF
clone_size: .; j_call: TRBJ2-7; v_call: TRBV18; d_call: .; cdr3_nt: TGTGCCAGCTCACCATATTTATCAGGGGAAAACTCCTACGAGCAGTACTTC; cdr3_aa: CASSPYLSGENSYEQYF
clone_size: .; j_call: TRBJ2-1; v_call: TRBV12-5; d_call: .; cdr3_nt: TGTGCTAGTGGTTCGTTGGACGGCAGCTCCTACAATGAGCAGTTCTTC; cdr3_aa: CASGSLDGSSYNEQFF
clone_size: .; j_call: TRBJ1-6; v_call: TRBV11-2; d_call: .; cdr3_nt: TGTGCCAGCAGCTCGACCTATAATTCACCCCTCCACTTT; cdr3_aa: CASSSTYNSPLHF
clone_size: .; j_call: TRBJ2-5; v_call: TRBV6-5; d_call: .; cdr3_nt: TGTGCCAGCAGTTACTCGCGGGGACCTGGGGGGGAGACCCAGTACTTC; cdr3_aa: CASSYSRGPGGETQYF
clone_size: .; j_call: TRBJ2-1; v_call: TRBV9; d_call: TRBD1; cdr3_nt: TGTGCCAGCTCCTCTTCCGGACAGGGGAACAATGAGCAGTTCTTC; cdr3_aa: CASSSSGQGNNEQFF
clone_size: .; j_call: TRBJ1-1; v_call: TRBV7-8; d_call: TRBD1; cdr3_nt: TGTGCCAGCAGCTTAGGACCGTCAGGGGGCCCCGCATTT; cdr3_aa: CASSLGPSGGPAF
clone_size: .; j_call: TRBJ1-3; v_call: TRBV5-4; d_call: .; cdr3_nt: TGTGCCAGCAGCTTGGGTCGCTCTGGAAACACCATATATTTT; cdr3_aa: CASSLGRSGNTIYF
clone_size: .; j_call: TRBJ1-2; v_call: TRBV4-1; d_call: .; cdr3_nt: TGCGCCAGCAGCCAAGGAAGGGTTAATTTAGGGAGTGGCTACACCTTC; cdr3_aa: CASSQGRVNLGSGYTF
clone_size: .; j_call: TRBJ2-1; v_call: TRBV6-1; d_call: .; cdr3_nt: TGTGCCAGCAGGGACTACAGAACCAAGTACAATGAGCAGTTCTTC; cdr3_aa: CASRDYRTKYNEQFF
clone_size: .; j_call: TRBJ2-1; v_call: TRBV2; d_call: TRBD1; cdr3_nt: TGTGCCAGCGAAAGCCGACAGGGTATCTCCTACAATGAGCAGTTCTTC; cdr3_aa: CASESRQGISYNEQFF
clone_size: few; j_call: TRBJ1-6; v_call: TRBV10-2; d_call: TRBD1; cdr3_nt: TGCGCCAGCAGTGACCGGGACAGGGGCCATTCACCCCTCCACTTT; cdr3_aa: CASSDRDRGHSPLHF
clone_size: few; j_call: TRBJ2-5; v_call: TRBV11-2; d_call: .; cdr3_nt: TGTGCCAGCAGCTTAGTACAGGGAGGAGAGACCCAGTACTTC; cdr3_aa: CASSLVQGGETQYF
clone_size: .; j_call: TRBJ2-2; v_call: TRBV14; d_call: .; cdr3_nt: TGTGCCAGCAGCCGGGCGGTTTCAACCGGGGAGCTGTTTTTT; cdr3_aa: CASSRAVSTGELFF
clone_size: .; j_call: TRBJ2-1; v_call: TRBV4-1; d_call: TRBD2; cdr3_nt: TGCGCCAGCAGCATCGGGGCTAGCGGTTACAATGAGCAGTTCTTC; cdr3_aa: CASSIGASGYNEQFF
clone_size: .; j_call: TRBJ1-3; v_call: TRBV19; d_call: .; cdr3_nt: TGTGCCAGTAATTTCCTCGGGGGAGGAAACTCTGGAAACACCATATATTTT; cdr3_aa: CASNFLGGGNSGNTIYF
clone_size: .; j_call: TRBJ2-7; v_call: TRBV9; d_call: .; cdr3_nt: TGTGCCAGCAGCGCAACGTTACAGGATGCGGCCTACGAGCAGTACTTC; cdr3_aa: CASSATLQDAAYEQYF
clone_size: .; j_call: TRBJ2-3; v_call: TRBV7-9; d_call: TRBD2; cdr3_nt: TGTGCCAGCAGCTTGTCTAGCGGACTCACAGATACGCAGTATTTT; cdr3_aa: CASSLSSGLTDTQYF
clone_size: .; j_call: TRBJ2-6; v_call: TRBV4-1; d_call: TRBD1; cdr3_nt: TGCGCCAGCAGTCCCGGACAGGCTTTTTCCGGGGCCAACGTCCTGACTTTC; cdr3_aa: CASSPGQAFSGANVLTF
clone_size: .; j_call: TRBJ2-7; v_call: TRBV28; d_call: TRBD1; cdr3_nt: TGTGCCAGCAGTCCGGGACAGCCCTACGAGCAGTACTTC; cdr3_aa: CASSPGQPYEQYF